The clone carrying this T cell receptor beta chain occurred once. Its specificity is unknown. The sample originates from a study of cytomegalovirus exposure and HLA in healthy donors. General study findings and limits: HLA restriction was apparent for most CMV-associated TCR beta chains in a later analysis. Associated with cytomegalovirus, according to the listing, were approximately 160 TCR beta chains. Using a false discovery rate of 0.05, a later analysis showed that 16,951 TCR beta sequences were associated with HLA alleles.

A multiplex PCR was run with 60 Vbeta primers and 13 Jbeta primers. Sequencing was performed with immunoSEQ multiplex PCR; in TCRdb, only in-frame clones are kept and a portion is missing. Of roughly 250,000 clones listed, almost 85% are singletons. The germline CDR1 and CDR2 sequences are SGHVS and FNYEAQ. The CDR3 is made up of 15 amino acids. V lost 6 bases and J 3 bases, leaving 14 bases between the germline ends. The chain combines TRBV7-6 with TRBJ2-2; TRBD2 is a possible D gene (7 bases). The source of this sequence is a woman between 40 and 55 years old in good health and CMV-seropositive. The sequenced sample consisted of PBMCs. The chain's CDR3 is CASSSTGRDTGELFF. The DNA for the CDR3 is TGTGCCAGCAGTTCTACAGGGAGGGACACCGGGGAGCTGTTTTTT.